This T cell receptor (beta chain) was documented in a study of cytomegalovirus exposure and HLA in healthy donors. The PCR was carried out with 60 Vbeta primers and 13 Jbeta primers. Repertoires were generated with immunoSEQ multiplex PCR, while TCRdb's copy carries only in-frame clones and drops some. Its listing shows about 130,000 clones. On this clone: The sample has other DNA sequences that encode this CDR3 too.

The CDR3 spans 10 residues. The germline CDR1 and CDR2 sequences are SNHLY and FYNNEI. V was trimmed by 6 bases and J by 7 bases, leaving 4 bases between them. The receptor was isolated from a woman between 40 and 55 years old in good health and CMV-seropositive. This sequence joins TRBV2 and TRBJ2-1; D remains ambiguous. Sequenced sample: PBMCs. The DNA of the CDR3 is TGTGCCAGCAGCAGGAATGAGCAGTTCTTC. Its protein is CASSRNEQFF.